This is a list of T cell receptor beta chains from one sample in a study of cytomegalovirus exposure and HLA in healthy donors. TCRdb's copy holds only in-frame clones and misses some; the assay was immunoSEQ multiplex PCR. This sample has nearly 110,000 clones, with 74% found just once. Sequencing used PBMCs. The receptors here all came from a woman in her thirties or forties in good health and CMV-seropositive. Each CDR3 is given with its conserved first and last residue. The D gene is left open where the match is weak. Not every row has a clone size; where given, it reads once, few, many or a size class.

j_call,v_call,cdr3_length,d_call,clone_size,cdr3_nt,cdr3_aa
TRBJ1-1,TRBV19,16,TRBD1,.,TGTGCCAGTAGTATTCGGACAGGGGCGGGAAACACTGAAGCTTTCTTT,CASSIRTGAGNTEAFF
TRBJ1-6,TRBV5-6,13,.,.,TGTGCCAGCAGCAGTGTCCAGGGTTCACCCCTCCACTTT,CASSSVQGSPLHF
TRBJ1-4,TRBV5-6,17,TRBD1,.,TGTGCCAGCAGCCTGGGCGTCCAGGGGGCAACTAATGAAAAACTGTTTTTT,CASSLGVQGATNEKLFF
TRBJ1-4,TRBV19,15,.,.,TGTGCCAGTAGTAGGTCGGCGGCAGATAATGAAAAACTGTTTTTT,CASSRSAADNEKLFF
TRBJ1-2,TRBV5-1,13,.,.,TGCGCCAGCAGCTTGGTTTCAGGGGTAGGCTACACCTTC,CASSLVSGVGYTF
TRBJ1-5,TRBV15,18,.,.,TGTGCCACCAGCAGAGGGGTAAATAGGGGGTTGGGCAATCAGCCCCAGCATTTT,CATSRGVNRGLGNQPQHF
TRBJ1-4,TRBV4-2,14,.,.,TGTGCCAGCAGCCAAGACGGCGGGAATGAAAAACTGTTTTTT,CASSQDGGNEKLFF
TRBJ2-7,TRBV5-1,16,.,once,TGCGCCAGCAGCTTGGCCCTGGGGGCCTCCTCCTACGAGCAGTACTTC,CASSLALGASSYEQYF
TRBJ1-5,TRBV2,14,.,.,TGTGCCAGCAGTGAATCGGCGGGGGAACAGCCCCAGCATTTT,CASSESAGEQPQHF
TRBJ1-1,TRBV5-1,13,.,.,TGCGCCAGCGGAACGGGGGGGAACACTGAAGCTTTCTTT,CASGTGGNTEAFF
TRBJ1-4,TRBV25-1,16,TRBD1,.,TGTGCCAGCAGCGAAGGGCGCGGGACAGGCAATGAAAAACTGTTTTTT,CASSEGRGTGNEKLFF
TRBJ2-3,TRBV12-5,11,.,.,TGTGCTAGTGGTTCAACAGATACGCAGTATTTT,CASGSTDTQYF
TRBJ1-6,TRBV6-5,16,.,.,TGTGCCAGCAGTTCCGCAGTGCTTGGGGGGAATTCACCCCTCCACTTT,CASSSAVLGGNSPLHF
TRBJ1-2,TRBV5-4,13,.,.,TGTGCCAGCAGCTTGGCAGGTGACTATGGCTACACCTTC,CASSLAGDYGYTF
TRBJ2-2,TRBV30,14,TRBD1,few,TGTGCCTTCGATCCAGGACAGGGCGGCGGGGAGCTGTTTTTT,CAFDPGQGGGELFF
TRBJ2-5,TRBV7-9,12,.,.,TGTTCCAGCAGCTTCCAACAGGAGACCCAGTACTTC,CSSSFQQETQYF
TRBJ2-5,TRBV5-4,15,TRBD2,.,TGTGCCAGCAGCCCGGCGGGGGGCCGGGAAGAGACCCAGTACTTC,CASSPAGGREETQYF
TRBJ2-7,TRBV15,15,TRBD1,.,TGTGCCACCAGCAGAGGAAGGACAGGGTCGTACGAGCAGTACTTC,CATSRGRTGSYEQYF
TRBJ1-4,TRBV28,13,.,.,TGTGCCAGCAGTTTAGCAGGTTATGAAAAACTGTTTTTT,CASSLAGYEKLFF
TRBJ2-2,TRBV11-3,15,.,.,TGTGCCAGCAGCTTAGGGCAGTCGAACACCGGGGAGCTGTTTTTT,CASSLGQSNTGELFF
TRBJ2-7,TRBV4-2,16,TRBD1,.,TGTGCCAGCAGCCGTAGACAGGGGGCCACGTCCTACGAGCAGTACTTC,CASSRRQGATSYEQYF
TRBJ2-2,TRBV25-1,15,TRBD1,.,TGTGCCAGCAGTGTACGACAGGGCGGGACCGGGGAGCTGTTTTTT,CASSVRQGGTGELFF
TRBJ1-1,TRBV30,13,.,few,TGTGCCTGGGGGGCCTGGGGGAGGGGTGAAGCTTTCTTT,CAWGAWGRGEAFF
TRBJ2-1,TRBV5-1,15,TRBD2,few,TGCGCCAGCAGCTCCATAGCGGGGGGCGGGGTTGAGCAGTTCTTC,CASSSIAGGGVEQFF
TRBJ1-2,TRBV10-2,14,.,once,TGCGCCAGCAGCAAGACAGGATCTAACTATGGCTACACCTTC,CASSKTGSNYGYTF
TRBJ2-2,TRBV4-1,20,TRBD2,.,TGCGCCAGCAGCGCCCGGGGGACGGGGGGTCCCTATACCGTCACCGGGGAGCTGTTTTTT,CASSARGTGGPYTVTGELFF
TRBJ1-1,TRBV10-1,13,.,.,TGCGCCAGCAGTGCCCAAGCCGCCACTGAAGCTTTCTTT,CASSAQAATEAFF
TRBJ1-2,TRBV5-1,13,TRBD1,.,TGCGCCAGCAGCACCGGACAGGGTCGAGGCTACACCTTC,CASSTGQGRGYTF
TRBJ2-5,TRBV11-1,13,.,.,TGTGCCAGCAGTCCTGGGCTACAAGAGACCCAGTACTTC,CASSPGLQETQYF
TRBJ1-5,TRBV19,14,.,few,TGTGCCACCCCGGTATTTCCCCTAAATCAGCCCCAGCATTTT,CATPVFPLNQPQHF
TRBJ1-4,TRBV19,13,.,.,TGTGCCAGTAGTGACCGGGAGGGCGAAAAACTGTTTTTT,CASSDREGEKLFF
TRBJ2-2,TRBV14,17,TRBD2,few,TGTGCCAGCAGCCAACGGACTAGCGGGGCCTACACCGGGGAGCTGTTTTTT,CASSQRTSGAYTGELFF
TRBJ1-2,TRBV19,15,TRBD1,.,TGTGCCAGTAGACGCTCCGGGACAGGGCTATATGGCTACACCTTC,CASRRSGTGLYGYTF
TRBJ2-3,TRBV7-9,14,.,.,TGTGCCAGCAGCTTCGCCTATAGCACAGATACGCAGTATTTT,CASSFAYSTDTQYF
TRBJ2-3,TRBV5-4,16,TRBD2,.,TGTGCCAGCAGCCTGGGACTAGCGGGGGCGGTAGATACGCAGTATTTT,CASSLGLAGAVDTQYF
TRBJ2-4,TRBV6-4,14,.,once,TGTGCCAGCAGTGAAGGTCCAGGCCAAAACATTCAGTACTTC,CASSEGPGQNIQYF
TRBJ2-5,TRBV28,12,.,.,TGTGCCAGCAGTTTGCGGAGGGGGACCCAGTACTTC,CASSLRRGTQYF
TRBJ1-6,TRBV7-2,16,TRBD1,few,TGTGCCAGCAGCCTCCTGACAGGGGGTCCCTTTTCACCCCTCCACTTT,CASSLLTGGPFSPLHF
TRBJ2-5,TRBV2,12,.,.,TGTGCCAGCAGTGAGCGGAGGGAGACCCAGTACTTC,CASSERRETQYF
TRBJ2-1,TRBV6-6,14,.,.,TGTGCCAGCAGTTACTCGGGCGGGGGCGTTCACCAGTTCTTC,CASSYSGGGVHQFF
TRBJ2-3,TRBV9,15,TRBD2,.,TGTGCCAGCAGCGTAGCACCCGCGGGGGGCCATACGCAGTATTTT,CASSVAPAGGHTQYF